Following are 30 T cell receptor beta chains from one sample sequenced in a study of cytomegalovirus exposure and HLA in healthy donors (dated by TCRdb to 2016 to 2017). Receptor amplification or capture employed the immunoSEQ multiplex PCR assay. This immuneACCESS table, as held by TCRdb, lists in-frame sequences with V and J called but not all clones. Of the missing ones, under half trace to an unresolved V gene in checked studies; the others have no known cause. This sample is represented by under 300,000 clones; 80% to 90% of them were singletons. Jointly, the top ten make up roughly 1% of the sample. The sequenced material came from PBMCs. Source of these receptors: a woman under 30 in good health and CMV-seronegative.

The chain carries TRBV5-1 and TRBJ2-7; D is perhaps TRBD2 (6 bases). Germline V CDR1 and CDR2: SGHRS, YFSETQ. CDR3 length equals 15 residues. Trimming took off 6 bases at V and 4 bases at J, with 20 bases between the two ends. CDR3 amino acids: CASTLAPGSEYEQYF. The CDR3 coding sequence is TGCGCCAGCACCCTTGCTCCCGGGAGCGAGTACGAGCAGTACTTC.

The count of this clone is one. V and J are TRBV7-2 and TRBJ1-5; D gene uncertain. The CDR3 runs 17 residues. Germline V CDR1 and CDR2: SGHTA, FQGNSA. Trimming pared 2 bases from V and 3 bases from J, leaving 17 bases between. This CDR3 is CASSLISSWISNQPQHF. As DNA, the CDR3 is TGTGCCAGCAGCTTAATTAGTAGCTGGATCTCCAATCAGCCCCAGCATTTT.

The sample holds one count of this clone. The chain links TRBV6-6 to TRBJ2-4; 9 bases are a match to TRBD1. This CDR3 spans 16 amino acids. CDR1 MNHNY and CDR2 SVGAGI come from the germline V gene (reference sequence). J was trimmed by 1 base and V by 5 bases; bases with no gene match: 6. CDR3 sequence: CASSSGQGKAKNIQYF. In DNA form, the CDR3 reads TGTGCCAGCAGTAGCGGACAGGGGAAGGCCAAAAACATTCAGTACTTC.

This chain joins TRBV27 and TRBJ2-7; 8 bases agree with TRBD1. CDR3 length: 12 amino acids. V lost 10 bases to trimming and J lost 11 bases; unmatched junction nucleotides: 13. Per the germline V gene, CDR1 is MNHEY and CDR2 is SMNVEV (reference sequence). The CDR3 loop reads CAKKFGDRGKYF. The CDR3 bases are TGTGCCAAGAAATTTGGCGACAGGGGAAAGTACTTC.

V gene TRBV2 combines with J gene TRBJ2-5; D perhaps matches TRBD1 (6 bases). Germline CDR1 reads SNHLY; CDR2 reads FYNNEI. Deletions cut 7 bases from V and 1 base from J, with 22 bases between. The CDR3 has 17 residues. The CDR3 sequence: CASTLDVTGKSQETQYF. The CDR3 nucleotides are TGTGCCAGCACCCTAGATGTAACAGGGAAGTCCCAAGAGACCCAGTACTTC.

This CDR3 is CAWRSGQGWDTQYF. The CDR3 DNA follows: TGTGCCTGGAGGAGCGGGCAGGGATGGGATACGCAGTATTTT. This sequence joins TRBV30 and TRBJ2-3, with a possible D match to TRBD2 (6 bases). This CDR3 is built from 14 residues. V shed 3 bases and J shed 6 bases, with 16 bases lying between them. The V gene's germline CDR1 is GTSNPN and CDR2 SVGIG (reference sequence).

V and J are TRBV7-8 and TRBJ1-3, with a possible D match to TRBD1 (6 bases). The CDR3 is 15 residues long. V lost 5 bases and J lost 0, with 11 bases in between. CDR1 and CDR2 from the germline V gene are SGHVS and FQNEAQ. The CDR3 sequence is CASSETGPSGNTIYF. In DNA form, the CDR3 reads TGTGCCAGCAGCGAGACAGGCCCCTCTGGAAACACCATATATTTT. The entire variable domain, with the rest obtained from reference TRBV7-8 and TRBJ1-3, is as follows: GAGVSQSPRYKVAKRGQDVALRCDPISGHVSLFWYQQALGQGPEFLTYFQNEAQLDKSGLPSDRFFAERPEGSVSTLKIQRTQQEDSAVYLCASSETGPSGNTIYFGEGSWLTVV.

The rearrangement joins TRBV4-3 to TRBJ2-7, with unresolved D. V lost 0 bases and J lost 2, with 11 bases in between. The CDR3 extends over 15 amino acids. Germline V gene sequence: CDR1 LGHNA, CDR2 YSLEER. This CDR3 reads CASSQDLLPAYEQYF. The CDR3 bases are TGCGCCAGCAGCCAAGACCTTCTGCCAGCCTACGAGCAGTACTTC.

The CDR3, as DNA: TGTGCCAGCAGCCAAGAGCGGGTTACCTATAATTCACCCCTCCACTTT. Protein sequence: CASSQERVTYNSPLHF. The chain couples TRBV14 to TRBJ1-6; D unresolved. V was pared by 0 bases and J by 2 bases, with 8 bases between. The CDR3 totals 16 residues. Germline loops: CDR1 SGHDN, CDR2 FVKESK.

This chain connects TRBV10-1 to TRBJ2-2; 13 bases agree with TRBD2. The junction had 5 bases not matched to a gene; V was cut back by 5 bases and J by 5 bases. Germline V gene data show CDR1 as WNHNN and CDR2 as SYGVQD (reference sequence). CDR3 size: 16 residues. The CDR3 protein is CASSLLAGGPTGELFF. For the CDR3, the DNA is TGCGCCAGCAGTTTACTAGCGGGAGGGCCTACCGGGGAGCTGTTTTTT.

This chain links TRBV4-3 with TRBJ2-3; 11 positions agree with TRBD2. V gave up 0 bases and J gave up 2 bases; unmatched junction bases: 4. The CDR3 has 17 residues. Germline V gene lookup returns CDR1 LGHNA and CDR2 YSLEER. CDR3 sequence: CASSQDLAGGLTDTQYF. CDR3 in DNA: TGCGCCAGCAGCCAAGATCTAGCGGGGGGCCTCACAGATACGCAGTATTTT.

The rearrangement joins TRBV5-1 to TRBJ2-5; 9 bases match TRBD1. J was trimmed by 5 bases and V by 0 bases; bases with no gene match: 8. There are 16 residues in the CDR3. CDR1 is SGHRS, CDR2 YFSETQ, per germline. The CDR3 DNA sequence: TGCGCCAGCAGCTTGGGTAATACAGGGGGCGGGGAGACCCAGTACTTC. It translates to CASSLGNTGGGETQYF.

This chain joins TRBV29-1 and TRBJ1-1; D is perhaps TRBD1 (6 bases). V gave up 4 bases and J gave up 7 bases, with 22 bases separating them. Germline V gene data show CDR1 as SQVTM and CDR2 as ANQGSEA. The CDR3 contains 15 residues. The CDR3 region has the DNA TGCAGCGTTGCCCTACAGGGTTCAACCTTCGGTGAAGCTTTCTTT. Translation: CSVALQGSTFGEAFF.

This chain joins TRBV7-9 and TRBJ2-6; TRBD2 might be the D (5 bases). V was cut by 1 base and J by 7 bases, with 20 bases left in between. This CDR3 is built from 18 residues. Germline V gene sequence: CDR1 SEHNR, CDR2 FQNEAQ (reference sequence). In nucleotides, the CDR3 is TGTGCCAGCAGCTTAGTGGCTAGCAGTAGACTGGGCGCCAACGTCCTGACTTTC. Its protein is CASSLVASSRLGANVLTF.

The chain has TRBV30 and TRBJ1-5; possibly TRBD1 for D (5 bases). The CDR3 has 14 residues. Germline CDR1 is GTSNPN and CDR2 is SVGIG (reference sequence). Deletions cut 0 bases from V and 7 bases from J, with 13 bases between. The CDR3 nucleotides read TGTGCCTGGAGTGTACTTGGGGGGATACAGCCCCAGCATTTT. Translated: CAWSVLGGIQPQHF.

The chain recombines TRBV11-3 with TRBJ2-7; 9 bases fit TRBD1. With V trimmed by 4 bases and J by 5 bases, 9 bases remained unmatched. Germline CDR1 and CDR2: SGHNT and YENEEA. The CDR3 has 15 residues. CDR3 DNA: TGTGCCAGCAGCTCCCCGGGACAGGGATCCCACGAGCAGTACTTC. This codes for CASSSPGQGSHEQYF.

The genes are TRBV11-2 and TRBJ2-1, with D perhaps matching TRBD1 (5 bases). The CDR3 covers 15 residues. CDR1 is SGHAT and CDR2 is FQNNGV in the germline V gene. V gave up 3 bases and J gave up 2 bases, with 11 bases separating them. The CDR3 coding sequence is TGTGCCAGCAGCTTCCAAGACAGCCCCTACAATGAGCAGTTCTTC. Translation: CASSFQDSPYNEQFF.

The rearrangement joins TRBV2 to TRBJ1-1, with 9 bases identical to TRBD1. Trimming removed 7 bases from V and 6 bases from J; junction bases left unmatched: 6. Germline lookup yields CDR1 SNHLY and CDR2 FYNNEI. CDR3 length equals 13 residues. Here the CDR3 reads CASNLDRGSEAFF. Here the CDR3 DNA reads TGTGCCAGCAACCTAGACAGGGGGTCTGAAGCTTTCTTT.

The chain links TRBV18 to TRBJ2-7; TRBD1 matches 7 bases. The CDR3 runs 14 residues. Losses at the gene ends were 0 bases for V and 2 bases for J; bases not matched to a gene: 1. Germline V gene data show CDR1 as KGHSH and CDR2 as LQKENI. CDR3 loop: CASSPPDRTYEQYF. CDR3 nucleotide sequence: TGTGCCAGCTCACCACCGGACAGGACCTACGAGCAGTACTTC.

The CDR3 loop is CASRREQISYEQYF. In DNA, the CDR3 is TGTGCCAGCAGAAGGGAGCAGATCTCCTACGAGCAGTACTTC. The chain is built from TRBV7-8 and TRBJ2-7; possibly TRBD2 for D (5 bases). V was trimmed by 6 bases and J by 0 bases, leaving 12 bases between them. The CDR3 loop spans 14 amino acids. Germline assignment: CDR1 SGHVS and CDR2 FQNEAQ.

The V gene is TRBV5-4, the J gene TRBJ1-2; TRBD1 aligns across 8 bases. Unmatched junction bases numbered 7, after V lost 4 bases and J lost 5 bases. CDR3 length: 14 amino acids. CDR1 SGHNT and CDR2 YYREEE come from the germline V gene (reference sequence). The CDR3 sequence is CASSPDRVGYGYTF. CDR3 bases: TGTGCCAGCAGCCCGGACAGGGTCGGGTATGGCTACACCTTC. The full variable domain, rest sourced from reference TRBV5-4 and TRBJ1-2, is ETGVTQSPTHLIKTRGQQVTLRCSSQSGHNTVSWYQQALGQGPQFIFQYYREEENGRGNFPPRFSGLQFPNYSSELNVNALELDDSALYLCASSPDRVGYGYTFGSGTRLTVV.

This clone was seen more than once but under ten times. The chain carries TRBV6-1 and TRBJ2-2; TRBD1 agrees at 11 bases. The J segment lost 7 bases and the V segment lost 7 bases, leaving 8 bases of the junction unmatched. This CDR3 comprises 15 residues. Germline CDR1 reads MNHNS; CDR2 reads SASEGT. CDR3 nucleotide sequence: TGTGCCAGCATCCGGACAGGGGGCGTTAACGGGGAGCTGTTTTTT. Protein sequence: CASIRTGGVNGELFF.

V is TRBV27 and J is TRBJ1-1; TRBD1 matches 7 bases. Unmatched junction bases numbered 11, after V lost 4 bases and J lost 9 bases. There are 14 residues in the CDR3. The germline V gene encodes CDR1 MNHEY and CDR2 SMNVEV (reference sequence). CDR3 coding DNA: TGTGCCAGCAGTTCCTACGCCCCAGGGGGAAAAGCTTTCTTT. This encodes CASSSYAPGGKAFF.

Here the CDR3 reads CASSGTGGRGSGNEQFF. The DNA for the CDR3 is TGCGCCAGCAGTGGGACAGGGGGCAGGGGTAGCGGCAATGAGCAGTTCTTC. The chain employs TRBV5-1 and TRBJ2-1, with 12 nucleotides matching TRBD1. Trimming took 5 bases from V and 6 from J; bases not matched to a gene: 12. The CDR3 runs to 17 residues. Germline CDR1 reads SGHRS; CDR2 reads YFSETQ.

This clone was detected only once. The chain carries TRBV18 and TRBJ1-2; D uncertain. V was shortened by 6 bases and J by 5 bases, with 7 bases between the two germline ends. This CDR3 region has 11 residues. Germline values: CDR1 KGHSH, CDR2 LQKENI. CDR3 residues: CASSYSYGYTF. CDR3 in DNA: TGTGCCAGCTCTTACAGTTATGGCTACACCTTC.

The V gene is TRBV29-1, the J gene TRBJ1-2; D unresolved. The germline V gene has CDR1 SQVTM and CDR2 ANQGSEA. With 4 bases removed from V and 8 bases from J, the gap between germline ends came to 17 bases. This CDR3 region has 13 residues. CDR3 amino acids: CSVAATRELGYTF. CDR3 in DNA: TGCAGCGTTGCGGCCACCCGGGAGTTGGGCTACACCTTC.

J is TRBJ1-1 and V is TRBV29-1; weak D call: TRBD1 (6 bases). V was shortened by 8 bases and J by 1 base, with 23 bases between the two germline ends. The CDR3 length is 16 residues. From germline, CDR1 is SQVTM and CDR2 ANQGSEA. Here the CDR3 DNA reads TGCAGCCCTAAGATGACAGGCCCGCGCCGGAACACTGAAGCTTTCTTT. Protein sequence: CSPKMTGPRRNTEAFF.

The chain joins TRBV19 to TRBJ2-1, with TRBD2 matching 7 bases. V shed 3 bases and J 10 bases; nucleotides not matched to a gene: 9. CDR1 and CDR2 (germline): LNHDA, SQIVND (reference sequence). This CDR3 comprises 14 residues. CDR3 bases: TGTGCCAGTAGTATCGGGTCGCGGGAGAGCGAGCAGTTCTTC. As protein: CASSIGSRESEQFF.

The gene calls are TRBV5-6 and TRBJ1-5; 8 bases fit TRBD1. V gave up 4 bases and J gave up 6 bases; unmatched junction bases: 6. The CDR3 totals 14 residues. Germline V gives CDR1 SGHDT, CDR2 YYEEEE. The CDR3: CASSRTGGSQPQHF. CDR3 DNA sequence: TGTGCCAGCAGCCGAACAGGGGGGAGTCAGCCCCAGCATTTT.

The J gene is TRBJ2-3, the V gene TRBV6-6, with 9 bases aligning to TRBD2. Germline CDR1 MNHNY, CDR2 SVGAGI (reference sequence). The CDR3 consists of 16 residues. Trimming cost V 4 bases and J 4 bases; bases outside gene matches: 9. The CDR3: CASSWSASGTPDTQYF. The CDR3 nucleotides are TGTGCCAGCAGTTGGTCGGCTAGCGGGACCCCAGATACGCAGTATTTT.